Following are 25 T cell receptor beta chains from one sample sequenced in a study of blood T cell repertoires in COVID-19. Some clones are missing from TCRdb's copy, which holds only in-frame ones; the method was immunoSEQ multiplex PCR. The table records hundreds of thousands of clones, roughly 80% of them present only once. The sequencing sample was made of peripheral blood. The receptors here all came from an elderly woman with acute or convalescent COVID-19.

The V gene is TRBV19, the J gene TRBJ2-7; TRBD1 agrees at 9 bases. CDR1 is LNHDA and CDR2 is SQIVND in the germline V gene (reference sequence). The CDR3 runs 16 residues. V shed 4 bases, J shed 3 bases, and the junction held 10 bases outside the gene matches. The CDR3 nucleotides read TGTGCCAGTAGTAGCACCGGGACAGGGACCTTCTACGAGCAGTACTTC. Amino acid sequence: CASSSTGTGTFYEQYF.

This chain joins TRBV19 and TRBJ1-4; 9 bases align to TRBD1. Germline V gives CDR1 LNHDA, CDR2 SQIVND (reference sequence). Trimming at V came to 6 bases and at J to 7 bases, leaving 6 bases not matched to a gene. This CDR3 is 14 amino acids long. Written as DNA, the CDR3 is TGTGCCAGTAGCGAACAGGGGGCCGGTGAAAAACTGTTTTTT. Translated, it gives CASSEQGAGEKLFF.

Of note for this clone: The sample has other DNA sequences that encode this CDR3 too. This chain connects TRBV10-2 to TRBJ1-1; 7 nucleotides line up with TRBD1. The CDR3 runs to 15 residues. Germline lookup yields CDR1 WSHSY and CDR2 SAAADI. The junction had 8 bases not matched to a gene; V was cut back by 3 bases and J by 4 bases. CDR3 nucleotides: TGCGCCAGCAGTGATTGGACAGGCGCGCGCACTGAAGCTTTCTTT. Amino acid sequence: CASSDWTGARTEAFF.

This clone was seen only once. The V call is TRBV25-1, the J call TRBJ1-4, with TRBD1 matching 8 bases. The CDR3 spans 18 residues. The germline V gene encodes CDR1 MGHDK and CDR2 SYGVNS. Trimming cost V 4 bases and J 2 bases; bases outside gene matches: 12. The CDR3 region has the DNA TGTGCCAGCAGTGGCAGAACGAGGGACAGGACGACTAATGAAAAACTGTTTTTT. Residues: CASSGRTRDRTTNEKLFF.

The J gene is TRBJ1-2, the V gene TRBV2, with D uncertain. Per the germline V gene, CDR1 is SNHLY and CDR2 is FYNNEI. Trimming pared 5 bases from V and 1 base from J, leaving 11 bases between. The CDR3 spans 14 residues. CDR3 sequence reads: CASSRLSSNYGYTF. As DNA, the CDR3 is TGTGCCAGCAGTCGGTTATCGAGTAACTATGGCTACACCTTC.

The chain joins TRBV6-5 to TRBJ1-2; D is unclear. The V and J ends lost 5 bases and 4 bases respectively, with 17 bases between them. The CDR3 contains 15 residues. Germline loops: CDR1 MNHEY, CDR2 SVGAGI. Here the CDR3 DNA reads TGTGCCAGCAGTCGGAGCCGCGACTCTCTCTATGGCTACACCTTC. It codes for CASSRSRDSLYGYTF.

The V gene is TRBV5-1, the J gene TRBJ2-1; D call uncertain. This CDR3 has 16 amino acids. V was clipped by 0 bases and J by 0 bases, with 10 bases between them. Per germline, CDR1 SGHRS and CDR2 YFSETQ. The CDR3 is CASSLGGVSSYNEQFF. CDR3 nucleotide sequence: TGCGCCAGCAGCTTGGGAGGCGTTAGCTCCTACAATGAGCAGTTCTTC.

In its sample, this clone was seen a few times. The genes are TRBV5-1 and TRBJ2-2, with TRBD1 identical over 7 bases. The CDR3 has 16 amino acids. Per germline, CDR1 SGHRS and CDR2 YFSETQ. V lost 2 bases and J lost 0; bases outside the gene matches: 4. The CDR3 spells CASSFGGQANTGELFF. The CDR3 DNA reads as TGCGCCAGCAGCTTCGGTGGACAGGCGAACACCGGGGAGCTGTTTTTT.

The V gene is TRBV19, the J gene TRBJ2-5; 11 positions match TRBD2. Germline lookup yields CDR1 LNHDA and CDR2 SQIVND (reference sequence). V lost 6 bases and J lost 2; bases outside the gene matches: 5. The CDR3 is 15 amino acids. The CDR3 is CASSTGLAVQETQYF. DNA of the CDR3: TGTGCCAGTAGCACGGGACTAGCGGTTCAAGAGACCCAGTACTTC.

This CDR3 reads CASSSGVIPDTQYF. CDR3 DNA: TGTGCCAGCAGCTCCGGGGTCATACCGGATACGCAGTATTTT. This chain connects TRBV7-2 to TRBJ2-3; D perhaps matches TRBD2 (5 bases). The CDR3 has 14 amino acids. Germline V gives CDR1 SGHTA, CDR2 FQGNSA. Trimming pared 4 bases from V and 6 bases from J, leaving 14 bases between.

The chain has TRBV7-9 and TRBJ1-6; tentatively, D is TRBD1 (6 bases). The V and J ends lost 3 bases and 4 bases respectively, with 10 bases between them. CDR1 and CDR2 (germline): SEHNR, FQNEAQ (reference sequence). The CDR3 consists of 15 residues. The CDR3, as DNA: TGTGCCAGCAGCTTGGGTCAGGGGTATAATTCACCCCTCCACTTT. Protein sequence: CASSLGQGYNSPLHF.

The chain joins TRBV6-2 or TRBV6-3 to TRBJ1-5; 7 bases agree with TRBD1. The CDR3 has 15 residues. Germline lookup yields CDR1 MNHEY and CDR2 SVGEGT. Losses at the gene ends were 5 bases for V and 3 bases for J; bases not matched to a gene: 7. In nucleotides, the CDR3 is TGTGCCAGCAGTCGTCCGGGACAGAACAATCAGCCCCAGCATTTT. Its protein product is CASSRPGQNNQPQHF.

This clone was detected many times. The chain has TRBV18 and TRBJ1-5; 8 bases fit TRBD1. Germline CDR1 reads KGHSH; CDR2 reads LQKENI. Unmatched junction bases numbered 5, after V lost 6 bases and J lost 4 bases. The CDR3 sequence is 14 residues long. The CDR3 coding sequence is TGTGCCAGCTCGTCGACAGGGGCAAATCAGCCCCAGCATTTT. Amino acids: CASSSTGANQPQHF.

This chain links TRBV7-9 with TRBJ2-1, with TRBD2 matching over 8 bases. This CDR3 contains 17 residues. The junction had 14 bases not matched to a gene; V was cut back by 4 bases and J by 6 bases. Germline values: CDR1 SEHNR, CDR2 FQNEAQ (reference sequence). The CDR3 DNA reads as TGTGCCAGCAGCTCGGCGGGGGCGAGCGGGGGTTCCAATGAGCAGTTCTTC. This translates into CASSSAGASGGSNEQFF.

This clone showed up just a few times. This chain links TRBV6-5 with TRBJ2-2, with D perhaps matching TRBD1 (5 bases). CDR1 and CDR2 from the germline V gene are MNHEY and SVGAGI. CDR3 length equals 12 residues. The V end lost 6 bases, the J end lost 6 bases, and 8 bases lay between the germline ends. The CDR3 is CASSRVPGELFF. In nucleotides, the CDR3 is TGTGCCAGCAGCAGGGTCCCCGGGGAGCTGTTTTTT.

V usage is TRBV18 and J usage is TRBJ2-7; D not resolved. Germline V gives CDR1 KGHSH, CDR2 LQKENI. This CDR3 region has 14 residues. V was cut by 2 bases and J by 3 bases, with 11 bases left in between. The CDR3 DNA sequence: TGTGCCAGCTCACCAAGCGTCGATCACTACGAGCAGTACTTC. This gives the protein CASSPSVDHYEQYF.

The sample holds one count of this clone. The CDR3 reads CASSTGDRGHNGYTF. CDR3 in DNA: TGTGCCAGTAGTACCGGGGACAGGGGGCATAATGGCTACACCTTC. The chain has TRBV19 and TRBJ1-2; 12 bases fit TRBD1. This CDR3 spans 15 amino acids. V was clipped by 4 bases and J by 6 bases; unmatched bases: 6. In germline, CDR1 is LNHDA, CDR2 SQIVND (reference sequence).

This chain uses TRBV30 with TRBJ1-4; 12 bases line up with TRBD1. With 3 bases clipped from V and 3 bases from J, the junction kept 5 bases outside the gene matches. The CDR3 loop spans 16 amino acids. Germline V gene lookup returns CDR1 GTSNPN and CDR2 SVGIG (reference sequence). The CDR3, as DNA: TGTGCCTGGAGCGGGGGACAGGGGGCGTCTAATGAAAAACTGTTTTTT. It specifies CAWSGGQGASNEKLFF.

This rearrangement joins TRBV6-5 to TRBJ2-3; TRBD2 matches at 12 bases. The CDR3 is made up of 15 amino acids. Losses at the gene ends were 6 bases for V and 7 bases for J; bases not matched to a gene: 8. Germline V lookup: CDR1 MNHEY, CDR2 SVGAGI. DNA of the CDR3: TGTGCCAGCAGACAGACTAGCGGGAGTTTGTATACGCAGTATTTT. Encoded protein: CASRQTSGSLYTQYF.

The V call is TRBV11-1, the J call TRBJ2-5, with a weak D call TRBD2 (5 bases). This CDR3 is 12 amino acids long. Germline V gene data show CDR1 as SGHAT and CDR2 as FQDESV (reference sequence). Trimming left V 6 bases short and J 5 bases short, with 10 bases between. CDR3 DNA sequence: TGTGCCAGCAGTCCCCCGGGGGAGACCCAGTACTTC. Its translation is CASSPPGETQYF. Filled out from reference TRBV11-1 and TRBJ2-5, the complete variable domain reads EAEVAQSPRYKITEKSQAVAFWCDPISGHATLYWYRQILGQGPELLVQFQDESVVDDSQLPKDRFSAERLKGVDSTLKIQPAELGDSAMYLCASSPPGETQYFGPGTRLLVL.

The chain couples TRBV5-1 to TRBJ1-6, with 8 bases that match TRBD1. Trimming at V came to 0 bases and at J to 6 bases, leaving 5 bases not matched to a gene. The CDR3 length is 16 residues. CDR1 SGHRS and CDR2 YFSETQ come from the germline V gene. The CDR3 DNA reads TGCGCCAGCAGCTTGGACGGGACAGGCGCTAATTCACCCCTCCACTTT. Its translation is CASSLDGTGANSPLHF.

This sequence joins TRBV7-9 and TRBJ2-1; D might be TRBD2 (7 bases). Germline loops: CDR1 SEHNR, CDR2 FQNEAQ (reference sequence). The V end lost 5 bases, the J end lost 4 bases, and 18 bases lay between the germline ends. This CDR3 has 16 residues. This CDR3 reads CASSLPPGGLYNEQFF. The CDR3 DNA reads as TGTGCCAGCAGCCTACCCCCGGGGGGCTTGTACAATGAGCAGTTCTTC.

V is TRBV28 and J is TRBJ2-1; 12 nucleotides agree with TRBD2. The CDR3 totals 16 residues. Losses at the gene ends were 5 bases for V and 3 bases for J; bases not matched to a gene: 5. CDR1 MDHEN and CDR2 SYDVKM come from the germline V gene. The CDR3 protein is CASSPRTSGVYNEQFF. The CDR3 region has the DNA TGTGCCAGCAGTCCCCGGACTAGCGGGGTCTACAATGAGCAGTTCTTC.

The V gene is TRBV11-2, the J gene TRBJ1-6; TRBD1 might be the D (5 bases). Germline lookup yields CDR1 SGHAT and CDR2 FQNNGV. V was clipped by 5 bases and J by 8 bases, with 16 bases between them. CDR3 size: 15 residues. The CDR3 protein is CASSPRGGWDSPLHF. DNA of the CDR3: TGTGCCAGCAGCCCTCGGGGGGGGTGGGATTCACCCCTCCACTTT.

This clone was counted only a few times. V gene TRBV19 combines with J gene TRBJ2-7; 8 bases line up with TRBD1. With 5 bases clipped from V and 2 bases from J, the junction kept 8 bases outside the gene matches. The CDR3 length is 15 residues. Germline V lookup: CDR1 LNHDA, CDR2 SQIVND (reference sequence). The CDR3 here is CASSEQTGATYEQYF. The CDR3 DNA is TGTGCCAGTAGTGAGCAGACAGGGGCTACCTACGAGCAGTACTTC.